This T cell receptor beta chain was observed in a study of T cells in Graves' hyperthyroidism and ophthalmopathy. From RNA transcripts, TCR beta CDR3 regions were amplified. The study used the HTBI primer set for a first-round RT-PCR of the TCR CDR3. One entry per CDR3 protein results from TCRdb running MiXCR on the multiplex PCR reads. Of 250,000 to 350,000 distinct CDR3 sequences in the sample, 20% to 25% were seen once. CDR1 is DFQATT and CDR2 is SNEGSKA in the germline V gene (reference sequence). With 6 bases clipped from V and 1 base from J, the junction kept 12 bases outside the gene matches. This CDR3 region has 18 residues. This clonotype turned up a few times.

Sequencing was carried out using blood. The receptor was isolated from a man aged 30 to 45 with Graves' ophthalmopathy. The V gene is TRBV20-1, the J gene TRBJ2-1; 13 bases are a match to TRBD2. The CDR3, as DNA: TGCAGTGCCAGACTAGCGGGAGGACCTGTCGATTCCTACAATGAGCAGTTCTTC. Amino acids: CSARLAGGPVDSYNEQFF.